This passage covers 26 T cell receptor beta chains from one sample sequenced in a study of T cell responses to AZD1222 COVID-19 vaccine. Method: immunoSEQ multiplex PCR; TCRdb's copy keeps in-frame clones and lacks some. The sample holds approximately 150,000 clones, around 88% seen once. This specimen was peripheral blood, taken on day 0 of MenACWY control vaccination. All receptors come from an adult in good health.

V is TRBV28 and J is TRBJ2-1, with TRBD1 identical over 9 bases. CDR1 is MDHEN and CDR2 is SYDVKM in the germline V gene. The CDR3 totals 14 residues. J was trimmed by 9 bases and V by 7 bases; bases with no gene match: 10. The CDR3 loop is CASIWDRAVGEQFF. CDR3 coding DNA: TGTGCCAGCATATGGGACAGGGCCGTCGGTGAGCAGTTCTTC.

The chain combines TRBV2 with TRBJ1-1; perhaps TRBD1 as D (5 bases). The CDR3 sequence is 13 residues long. Germline V gene lookup returns CDR1 SNHLY and CDR2 FYNNEI. V was pared by 4 bases and J by 10 bases, with 16 bases between. The CDR3 protein is CASSAPEAGRAFF. CDR3 bases: TGTGCCAGCAGTGCGCCGGAGGCAGGGAGAGCTTTCTTT.

The chain is built from TRBV19 and TRBJ1-5; no reliable D call. Germline V gene sequence: CDR1 LNHDA, CDR2 SQIVND (reference sequence). This CDR3 is 15 amino acids long. V was clipped by 2 bases and J by 0 bases, with 8 bases between them. The CDR3 DNA reads TGTGCCAGTAGTATAATGGGTTATAGCAATCAGCCCCAGCATTTT. Its translation: CASSIMGYSNQPQHF.

The rearrangement uses TRBV25-1 and TRBJ1-4; D possibly corresponds to TRBD1 (5 bases). Germline V lookup: CDR1 MGHDK, CDR2 SYGVNS. The CDR3 has 13 residues. Deletions cut 10 bases from V and 8 bases from J, with 17 bases between. As DNA, the CDR3 is TGTGCCACCAGGTGGGGGTCAGGGGAAAAACTGTTTTTT. It translates to CATRWGSGEKLFF.

This clone was observed a single time. This chain uses TRBV9 with TRBJ2-5; D is possibly TRBD2 (5 bases). Trimming took 0 bases from V and 7 from J, leaving 10 bases between them. Germline assignment: CDR1 SGDLS and CDR2 YYNGEE. This CDR3 is built from 13 residues. CDR3 DNA sequence: TGTGCCAGCAGCGTAGGAGGGCTCGGGACCCAGTACTTC. This translates into CASSVGGLGTQYF.

In its sample, this clone was seen once. This chain uses TRBV30 with TRBJ2-7, with TRBD2 matching over 7 bases. The CDR3 spans 14 residues. With V trimmed by 4 bases and J by 7 bases, 13 bases remained unmatched. Germline values: CDR1 GTSNPN, CDR2 SVGIG (reference sequence). The chain's CDR3 is CAWNSGPGGWEQYF. CDR3 DNA: TGTGCCTGGAATTCAGGGCCCGGGGGGTGGGAGCAGTACTTC.

V gene TRBV30 combines with J gene TRBJ2-3; 8 nucleotides agree with TRBD2. Germline-derived CDR1 and CDR2 are GTSNPN and SVGIG (reference sequence). The CDR3 runs 16 residues. Trimming at V came to 2 bases and at J to 6 bases, leaving 13 bases not matched to a gene. The DNA of the CDR3 is TGTGCCTGGAGTTCCATCCAAACGGGGGGGCTGGATACGCAGTATTTT. Translating gives CAWSSIQTGGLDTQYF.

This sequence joins TRBV27 and TRBJ2-1; 8 bases align to TRBD2. Looked up from germline, CDR1 is MNHEY and CDR2 is SMNVEV (reference sequence). This CDR3 comprises 17 residues. The trim removed 3 bases at V and 2 bases at J, leaving 9 bases unmatched. Here the CDR3 reads CASSFDLAGGTYNEQFF. The CDR3 bases are TGTGCCAGCAGTTTCGATCTTGCGGGAGGTACCTACAATGAGCAGTTCTTC.

This chain joins TRBV7-2 and TRBJ1-1, with TRBD1 as a possible D gene (6 bases). V lost 2 bases, J lost 2 bases, and 9 bases lay in between. The CDR3 spans 14 residues. The germline V gene encodes CDR1 SGHTA and CDR2 FQGNSA. CDR3 residues: CASSLYRANTEAFF. The CDR3, as DNA: TGTGCCAGCAGCTTATACAGGGCTAACACTGAAGCTTTCTTT. Drawing the rest from reference TRBV7-2 and TRBJ1-1, the complete variable domain is GAGVSQSPSNKVTEKGKDVELRCDPISGHTALYWYRQSLGQGLEFLIYFQGNSAPDKSGLPSDRFSAERTGGSVSTLTIQRTQQEDSAVYLCASSLYRANTEAFFGQGTRLTVV.

The gene calls are TRBV2 and TRBJ2-3; 7 nucleotides agree with TRBD1. CDR1 and CDR2 (germline): SNHLY, FYNNEI. This CDR3 comprises 14 residues. The V gene end was trimmed by 6 bases and the J gene end by 0 bases; junction bases not matched to a gene: 3. CDR3 sequence reads: CASSQGVSTDTQYF. The CDR3 nucleotides are TGTGCCAGCAGCCAGGGGGTTAGCACAGATACGCAGTATTTT.

This chain joins TRBV6-1 and TRBJ1-2; 8 bases are a match to TRBD1. The germline CDR1 and CDR2 sequences are MNHNS and SASEGT. J gave up 2 bases and V 1 base, and 0 bases lay outside the gene matches. The CDR3 has 14 residues. CDR3 sequence reads: CASSEGTGNYGYTF. In DNA form, the CDR3 reads TGTGCCAGCAGTGAAGGGACAGGGAACTATGGCTACACCTTC.

This chain joins TRBV27 and TRBJ2-7; TRBD2 matches at 11 bases. From germline, CDR1 is MNHEY and CDR2 SMNVEV (reference sequence). V lost 4 bases, J lost 1 base, and 3 bases stayed unmatched. This CDR3 region has 15 residues. The CDR3: CASSYSGRGSYEQYF. CDR3 coding DNA: TGTGCCAGCAGTTATAGCGGGAGGGGGTCCTACGAGCAGTACTTC.

This sequence joins TRBV7-2 and TRBJ2-7; TRBD2 is a possible D gene (6 bases). This CDR3 comprises 13 residues. Germline V gene sequence: CDR1 SGHTA, CDR2 FQGNSA. The V gene lost 4 bases and the J gene lost 4 bases, with 11 bases spanning the gap. CDR3 DNA: TGTGCCAGCAGCTCCGGGACTCAATACGAGCAGTACTTC. Its protein is CASSSGTQYEQYF.

This chain connects TRBV6-5 to TRBJ2-2, with a possible D match to TRBD1 (6 bases). V was cut by 5 bases and J by 6 bases, with 13 bases left in between. This CDR3 spans 14 amino acids. Germline V lookup: CDR1 MNHEY, CDR2 SVGAGI. The CDR3 loop reads CASSILQGPGELFF. CDR3 nucleotides: TGTGCCAGCAGTATCTTACAGGGACCCGGGGAGCTGTTTTTT.

The rearrangement joins TRBV5-6 to TRBJ2-7; D may be TRBD1 (6 bases). Germline CDR1 reads SGHDT; CDR2 reads YYEEEE. There are 11 residues in the CDR3. V lost 7 bases, J lost 6 bases, and 11 bases lay in between. CDR3 coding DNA: TGTGCCAGCCTGGGGGCCCGCGAGCAGTACTTC. Protein sequence: CASLGAREQYF.

This chain links TRBV4-3 with TRBJ1-2; no firm D call. CDR1 and CDR2 (germline): LGHNA, YSLEER. V lost 0 bases and J lost 3, with 17 bases in between. The CDR3 totals 17 residues. The CDR3 loop reads CASSQDLPARLYYGYTF. CDR3 sequence (DNA): TGCGCCAGCAGCCAAGATCTCCCGGCTCGACTATACTATGGCTACACCTTC.

V and J are TRBV28 and TRBJ2-3; a possible D gene is TRBD2 (5 bases). V lost 3 bases, J lost 4 bases, and 8 bases lay in between. Germline assignment: CDR1 MDHEN and CDR2 SYDVKM. The length of the CDR3 is 13 residues. CDR3 sequence reads: CASSLGVADTQYF. The DNA for the CDR3 is TGTGCCAGCAGTTTGGGAGTCGCAGATACGCAGTATTTT.

The V gene is TRBV18, the J gene TRBJ1-2, with D perhaps TRBD1 (6 bases). Germline assignment: CDR1 KGHSH and CDR2 LQKENI. V lost 1 base and J lost 4, with 13 bases in between. This CDR3 has 15 residues. CDR3 sequence (DNA): TGTGCCAGCTCACCACAACAGGGAAGTTCCTATGGCTACACCTTC. Protein product: CASSPQQGSSYGYTF.

The chain recombines TRBV5-1 with TRBJ2-1; perhaps TRBD2 as D (5 bases). Germline V gene sequence: CDR1 SGHRS, CDR2 YFSETQ. This CDR3 is 15 amino acids long. Trimming took 1 base from V and 7 from J, leaving 15 bases between them. CDR3 bases: TGCGCCAGCAGCTTGTTACTAGTCTCAGTAAATGAGCAGTTCTTC. Translation gives CASSLLLVSVNEQFF.

The CDR3 DNA sequence: TGTGCCAGCAGTTTCGGGACCAACCTCCGCTACGAGCAGTACTTC. Encoded protein: CASSFGTNLRYEQYF. This chain links TRBV6-2 or TRBV6-3 with TRBJ2-7; D is possibly TRBD1 or TRBD2 (5 bases each). V dropped 4 bases and J dropped 3 bases, with 16 bases sitting between them. The germline V gene encodes CDR1 MNHEY and CDR2 SVGEGT. This CDR3 is built from 15 residues.

The chain combines TRBV9 with TRBJ2-2; 11 nucleotides align to TRBD2. This CDR3 spans 15 amino acids. V shed 4 bases and J 6 bases; nucleotides not matched to a gene: 5. Germline V gene data show CDR1 as SGDLS and CDR2 as YYNGEE. The CDR3 DNA sequence: TGTGCCAGCAGCCCGACTAGCGGGAAAGCCGGGGAGCTGTTTTTT. As protein: CASSPTSGKAGELFF. Drawing the rest from reference TRBV9 and TRBJ2-2, the complete variable domain is DSGVTQTPKHLITATGQRVTLRCSPRSGDLSVYWYQQSLDQGLQFLIQYYNGEERAKGNILERFSAQQFPDLHSELNLSSLELGDSALYFCASSPTSGKAGELFFGEGSRLTVL.

The genes are TRBV5-1 and TRBJ1-4; D remains unclear. The length of the CDR3 is 15 residues. Germline CDR1 and CDR2: SGHRS and YFSETQ. V lost 3 bases and J lost 0, with 9 bases in between. DNA for the CDR3: TGCGCCAGCAGCTCCCAGAGTGCAACTAATGAAAAACTGTTTTTT. Encoded protein: CASSSQSATNEKLFF.

The V call is TRBV6-2 or TRBV6-3, the J call TRBJ1-1; 8 bases match TRBD1. Germline V gene lookup returns CDR1 MNHEY and CDR2 SVGEGT. CDR3 size: 15 residues. V shed 6 bases, J shed 1 base, and the junction held 7 bases outside the gene matches. The CDR3, as DNA: TGTGCCAGCAGGCCTACAGGGGGGACGAACACTGAAGCTTTCTTT. This codes for CASRPTGGTNTEAFF.

Only one count was recorded for this clone. The rearrangement uses TRBV5-1 and TRBJ1-1; D is uncertain. This CDR3 comprises 14 residues. Trimming left V 4 bases short and J 3 bases short, with 13 bases between. Germline-derived CDR1 and CDR2 are SGHRS and YFSETQ. Written as DNA, the CDR3 is TGCGCCAGCAGCGTAATCAGCGAGGACACTGAAGCTTTCTTT. Translation gives CASSVISEDTEAFF.

This chain uses TRBV28 with TRBJ1-1; 7 nucleotides align to TRBD1. In germline, CDR1 is MDHEN, CDR2 SYDVKM. With 8 bases clipped from V and 8 bases from J, the junction kept 11 bases outside the gene matches. CDR3 length: 13 amino acids. CDR3 nucleotide sequence: TGTGCCAGCGCACTACAGGGGCCCAAGGAAGCTTTCTTT. Amino acids: CASALQGPKEAFF. Variable domain in full (rest from reference TRBV28 and TRBJ1-1): DVKVTQSSRYLVKRTGEKVFLECVQDMDHENMFWYRQDPGLGLRLIYFSYDVKMKEKGDIPEGYSVSREKKERFSLILESASTNQTSMYLCASALQGPKEAFFGQGTRLTVV.

The chain couples TRBV1 to TRBJ2-1; no DNA check was done on the table's D call, TRBD1. TRBV1 is a pseudogene. This CDR3 region has 21 residues. The CDR3 loop is CTSSQDLSSVWRTYDYNEQFF. The CDR3 nucleotides read TGCACCAGCAGCCAAGACCTAAGTTCTGTATGGCGGACATATGACTACAATGAGCAGTTCTTC.